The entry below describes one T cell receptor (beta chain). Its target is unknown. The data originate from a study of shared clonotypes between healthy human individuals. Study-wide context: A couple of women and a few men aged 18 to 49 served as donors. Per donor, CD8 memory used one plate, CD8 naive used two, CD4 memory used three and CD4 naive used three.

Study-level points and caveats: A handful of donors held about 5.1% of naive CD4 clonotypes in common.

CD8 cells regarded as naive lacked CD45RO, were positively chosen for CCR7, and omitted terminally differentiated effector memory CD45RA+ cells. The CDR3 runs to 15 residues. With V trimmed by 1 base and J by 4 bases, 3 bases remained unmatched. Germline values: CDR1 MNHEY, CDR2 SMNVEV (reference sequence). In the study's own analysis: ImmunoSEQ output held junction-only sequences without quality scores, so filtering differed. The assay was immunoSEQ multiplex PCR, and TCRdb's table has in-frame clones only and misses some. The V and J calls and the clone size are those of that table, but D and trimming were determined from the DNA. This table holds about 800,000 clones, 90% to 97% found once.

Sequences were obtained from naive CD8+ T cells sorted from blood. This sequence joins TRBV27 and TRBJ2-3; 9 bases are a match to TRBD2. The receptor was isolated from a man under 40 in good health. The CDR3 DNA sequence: TGTGCCAGCAGTTTATATAGCGGGGGTTCAGATACGCAGTATTTT. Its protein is CASSLYSGGSDTQYF.